This TCR beta chain was recorded in a study of shared clonotypes between healthy human individuals. Whole-study results and caveats: A handful of donors held about 5% of naive CD4 clonotypes in common.

J lost 8 bases, V lost 5 bases, and 7 bases had no gene match. This CDR3 comprises 14 residues. Germline V lookup: CDR1 SGHRS, CDR2 YFSETQ. Points on this clone: Its antigen is unidentified.

Sequenced by immunoSEQ multiplex PCR; TCRdb stores in-frame clones only, minus some. This sample has around 940,000 clones, with 76% found just once. The specimen sequenced was memory CD4+ T cells sorted from blood. As to subset: CD45RA-negative fraction. The chain links TRBV5-1 to TRBJ1-6, with 7 bases that match TRBD1. The clonotype originates from a man aged 18 to 30 in good health. CDR3 sequence (DNA): TGCGCCAGCAGAATAGGGGGCTCGGATTCACCCCTCCACTTT. This gives the protein CASRIGGSDSPLHF.